Below, one TCR beta chain is given with its context. The antigen remains undetermined. The source of the sample is a study of PD-L1 blockade in urothelial cancer. As for the study in general: About 90% of the roughly 29 patients were males with bladder-origin urothelial cancer. After treatment start, blood was analyzed at 3 weeks (second dose) and at 6 weeks. The study's findings and limits: Below-median pretreatment blood TCR clonality predicted better survival.

As for time point: pretreatment peripheral blood. Sequenced by immunoSEQ multiplex PCR; TCRdb stores in-frame clones only, minus some. The data show tens of thousands of clones, approximately 83% seen once. The CDR3 runs to 15 residues. Germline CDR1 reads LNHDA; CDR2 reads SQIVND (reference sequence). V lost 6 bases and J lost 3; bases outside the gene matches: 7. The sample was PBMCs, taken around atezolizumab (anti-PD-L1) treatment. This rearrangement joins TRBV19 to TRBJ1-5; 8 bases match TRBD1. The clonotype originates from a man aged 55 to 69 with urothelial cancer. The CDR3 DNA sequence: TGTGCCAGTAGCGCCGGGACAGGATACAATCAGCCCCAGCATTTT. It is translated as CASSAGTGYNQPQHF.